The present T cell receptor (beta chain) was sequenced within a study of T cell responses to AZD1222 COVID-19 vaccine. Assay: immunoSEQ multiplex PCR; the TCRdb copy retains only in-frame clones and omits some. Among roughly 140,000 clones listed, about nine tenths were seen once. The count of this clone is one. Its antigen is currently unknown. The CDR3 is 17 residues long. V was trimmed by 0 bases and J by 2 bases, leaving 14 bases between them. CDR1 and CDR2 (germline): MGHRA, YSYEKL. Study conclusions and caveats: At baseline, just 6 or 7 AZD1222 recipients tested seropositive.

This clonotype originated in an adult in good health. The chain couples TRBV4-1 to TRBJ1-3; a possible D gene is TRBD1 (6 bases). The source was peripheral blood, collected on day 0 of AZD1222 vaccination. Here the CDR3 reads CASSQDAGTSPGNTIYF. CDR3 nucleotides: TGCGCCAGCAGCCAAGACGCCGGGACATCCCCTGGAAACACCATATATTTT.